This passage covers 18 T cell receptor beta chains from one sample sequenced in a study of blood T cell repertoires in COVID-19. Some clones are missing from TCRdb's copy, which holds only in-frame ones; the method was immunoSEQ multiplex PCR. The sample lists around 230,000 clones, approximately 85% seen once, with 5.1% in the top ten. Sequenced input: peripheral blood. The receptors were sampled from a middle-aged man with COVID-19, enrolled during active disease.

The chain couples TRBV18 to TRBJ2-4, with D maybe TRBD1 (5 bases). Germline-derived CDR1 and CDR2 are KGHSH and LQKENI. The CDR3 totals 14 residues. V lost 3 bases to trimming and J lost 3 bases, with 9 bases between them. CDR3 nucleotides: TGTGCCAGCTCACCCGACAGTGGCAAAAACATTCAGTACTTC. This gives the protein CASSPDSGKNIQYF.

The rearrangement uses TRBV11-3 and TRBJ2-1, with TRBD1 identical over 10 bases. Trimming at V came to 3 bases and at J to 7 bases, leaving 0 bases not matched to a gene. Germline V gene data show CDR1 as SGHNT and CDR2 as YENEEA. CDR3 length: 13 residues. Written as DNA, the CDR3 is TGTGCCAGCAGCTTGGGACAGGGGAATGAGCAGTTCTTC. This encodes CASSLGQGNEQFF.

The V gene is TRBV6-6, the J gene TRBJ2-7; 7 nucleotides align to TRBD2. V lost 3 bases to trimming and J lost 7 bases; unmatched junction nucleotides: 9. The CDR3 runs 14 residues. CDR1 is MNHNY and CDR2 is SVGAGI in the germline V gene (reference sequence). The DNA for the CDR3 is TGTGCCAGCAGTTATTCCGGCAGGGAGGGGGAGCAGTACTTC. The encoded protein is CASSYSGREGEQYF.

CDR3 amino acids: CASSSAGGGYEQYF. The CDR3 DNA sequence: TGTGCCAGTAGTAGCGCAGGGGGCGGATACGAGCAGTACTTC. The V call is TRBV19, the J call TRBJ2-7; TRBD1 matches 8 bases. The CDR3 runs to 14 residues. The germline V gene has CDR1 LNHDA and CDR2 SQIVND (reference sequence). J gave up 4 bases and V 4 bases, and 6 bases lay outside the gene matches.

V and J are TRBV4-2 and TRBJ1-1; D is unclear. Germline CDR1 is LGHNA and CDR2 is YNFKEQ. The V and J ends lost 0 bases and 4 bases respectively, with 6 bases between them. This CDR3 contains 13 residues. The CDR3 nucleotides are TGTGCCAGCAGCCAAGATGAGGGCACTGAAGCTTTCTTT. It codes for CASSQDEGTEAFF.

The chain is built from TRBV2 and TRBJ1-2; possible D gene TRBD1, 5 bases. With 5 bases removed from V and 5 bases from J, the gap between germline ends came to 15 bases. This CDR3 comprises 14 residues. The germline V gene has CDR1 SNHLY and CDR2 FYNNEI. The CDR3 here is CASSSTLDSYGYTF. The CDR3 region has the DNA TGTGCCAGCAGTTCCACGCTTGACAGTTATGGCTACACCTTC.

V and J are TRBV24-1 and TRBJ2-1; the D gene is possibly TRBD1 (5 bases). V lost 3 bases and J 8 bases, leaving 13 bases between the germline ends. The germline V gene has CDR1 KGHDR and CDR2 SFDVKD. This CDR3 contains 14 residues. CDR3 loop: CATSDPTETDEQFF. DNA of the CDR3: TGTGCCACCAGTGATCCCACGGAGACAGATGAGCAGTTCTTC.

The gene calls are TRBV9 and TRBJ1-3, with D uncertain. The length of the CDR3 is 18 residues. Germline assignment: CDR1 SGDLS and CDR2 YYNGEE. V lost 0 bases, J lost 0 bases, and 16 bases lay in between. CDR3 protein: CASSVGGGSSYSGNTIYF. The CDR3 nucleotides are TGTGCCAGCAGCGTAGGAGGAGGGAGCAGTTACTCTGGAAACACCATATATTTT.

This chain links TRBV28 with TRBJ1-4, with a weak D call TRBD1 (5 bases). CDR3 length: 14 amino acids. V was cut by 8 bases and J by 8 bases, with 18 bases left in between. Germline V gene sequence: CDR1 MDHEN, CDR2 SYDVKM. CDR3: CASESAGPLEKLFF. The CDR3 region has the DNA TGTGCCAGCGAATCAGCAGGGCCCTTGGAAAAACTGTTTTTT.

The rearrangement uses TRBV19 and TRBJ1-1; 7 positions match TRBD1. The CDR3 runs to 13 residues. With 4 bases clipped from V and 2 bases from J, the junction kept 1 base outside the gene matches. Germline values: CDR1 LNHDA, CDR2 SQIVND (reference sequence). CDR3 in DNA: TGTGCCAGTAGTAGACAGGGTAACACTGAAGCTTTCTTT. Its protein product is CASSRQGNTEAFF.

The chain uses TRBV25-1 and TRBJ2-5, with D perhaps TRBD2 (5 bases). Germline loops: CDR1 MGHDK, CDR2 SYGVNS. Trimming left V 7 bases short and J 5 bases short, with 14 bases between. The CDR3 sequence is 13 residues long. In DNA form, the CDR3 reads TGTGCCAGCAAACAAGGGAGAACTGAGACCCAGTACTTC. This gives the protein CASKQGRTETQYF.

This clone was found once. This chain links TRBV6-5 with TRBJ2-4, with D tentatively TRBD1 (6 bases). CDR3 size: 13 residues. CDR1 MNHEY and CDR2 SVGAGI come from the germline V gene. Trimming stripped 7 bases from V and 4 bases from J, with 11 bases between. The CDR3 nucleotides read TGTGCCAGCATGAGGACAGCTAAAAACATTCAGTACTTC. Its protein is CASMRTAKNIQYF.

This rearrangement joins TRBV27 to TRBJ2-3; D unresolved. The germline V gene has CDR1 MNHEY and CDR2 SMNVEV (reference sequence). The CDR3 has 17 amino acids. V was trimmed by 2 bases and J by 0 bases, leaving 15 bases between them. The CDR3 here is CASSLKSITSSTDTQYF. In DNA form, the CDR3 reads TGTGCCAGCAGTTTAAAGAGTATAACCTCTAGCACAGATACGCAGTATTTT.

DNA for the CDR3: TGCGCCAGCAGCTTGGATGGGACAGGGTCAGATACGCAGTATTTT. This gives the protein CASSLDGTGSDTQYF. The gene calls are TRBV5-1 and TRBJ2-3; 9 bases agree with TRBD1. In germline, CDR1 is SGHRS, CDR2 YFSETQ. There are 15 residues in the CDR3. V shed 0 bases and J 4 bases; nucleotides not matched to a gene: 3.

The chain is built from TRBV4-1 and TRBJ2-5; 7 bases align to TRBD1. Germline values: CDR1 MGHRA, CDR2 YSYEKL. The CDR3 is 14 amino acids. Trimming removed 4 bases from V and 5 bases from J; junction bases left unmatched: 7. The CDR3 nucleotides read TGCGCCAGCAGCCCCGGGACAGTACACGAGACCCAGTACTTC. The encoded protein is CASSPGTVHETQYF.

In regard to this clone: This sample includes further DNA sequences coding for the same CDR3. The chain uses TRBV11-2 and TRBJ2-7; D is unresolved. Germline lookup yields CDR1 SGHAT and CDR2 FQNNGV. CDR3 length: 11 amino acids. Trimming pared 5 bases from V and 4 bases from J, leaving 6 bases between. The CDR3 here is CASSPRYEQYF. The CDR3 nucleotides read TGTGCCAGCAGCCCTCGTTACGAGCAGTACTTC.

The V call is TRBV19, the J call TRBJ1-2; TRBD1 is a possible D gene (6 bases). This CDR3 comprises 16 residues. V was shortened by 6 bases and J by 3 bases, with 20 bases between the two germline ends. Per the germline V gene, CDR1 is LNHDA and CDR2 is SQIVND (reference sequence). The CDR3 is CASSTTVDRIYYGYTF. CDR3 coding DNA: TGTGCCAGTAGCACTACCGTTGACAGGATATACTATGGCTACACCTTC.

This clone has a handful of counts. The V call is TRBV18, the J call TRBJ2-7; a weak D match, TRBD1 (5 bases). The CDR3 is 14 amino acids. Germline V gene data show CDR1 as KGHSH and CDR2 as LQKENI. With 0 bases removed from V and 4 bases from J, the gap between germline ends came to 10 bases. The CDR3 DNA is TGTGCCAGCTCACCACCGCTAAGGGGTTACGAGCAGTACTTC. This codes for CASSPPLRGYEQYF.